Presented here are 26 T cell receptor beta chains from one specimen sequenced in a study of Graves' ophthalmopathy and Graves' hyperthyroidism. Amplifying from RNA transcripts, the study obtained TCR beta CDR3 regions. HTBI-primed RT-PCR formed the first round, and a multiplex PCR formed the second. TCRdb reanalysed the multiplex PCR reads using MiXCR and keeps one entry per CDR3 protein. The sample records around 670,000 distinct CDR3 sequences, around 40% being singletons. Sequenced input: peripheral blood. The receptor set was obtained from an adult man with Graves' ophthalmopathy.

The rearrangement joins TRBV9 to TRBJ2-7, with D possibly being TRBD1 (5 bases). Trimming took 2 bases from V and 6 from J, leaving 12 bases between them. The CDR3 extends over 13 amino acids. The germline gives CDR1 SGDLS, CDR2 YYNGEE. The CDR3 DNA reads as TGTGCCAGCAGCGTGTCAGGGTGGGGCGAGCAGTACTTC. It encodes CASSVSGWGEQYF.

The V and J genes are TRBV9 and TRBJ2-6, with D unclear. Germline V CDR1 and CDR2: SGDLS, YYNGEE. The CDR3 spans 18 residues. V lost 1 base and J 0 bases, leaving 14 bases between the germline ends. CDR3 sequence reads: CASSVRSGIGSGANVLTF. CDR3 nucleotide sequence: TGTGCCAGCAGCGTACGTAGTGGGATTGGCTCTGGGGCCAACGTCCTGACTTTC.

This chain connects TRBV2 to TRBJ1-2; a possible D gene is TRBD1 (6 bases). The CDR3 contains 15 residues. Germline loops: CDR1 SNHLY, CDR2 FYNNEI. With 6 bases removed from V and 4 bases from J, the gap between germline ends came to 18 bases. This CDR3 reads CASRELRGGFYGYTF. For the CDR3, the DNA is TGTGCCAGCAGAGAACTCAGGGGAGGGTTCTATGGCTACACCTTC.

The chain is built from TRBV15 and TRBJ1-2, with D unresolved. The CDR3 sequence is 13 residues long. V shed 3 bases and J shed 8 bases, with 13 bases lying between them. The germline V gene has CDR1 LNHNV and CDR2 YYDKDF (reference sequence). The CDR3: CATSSVRQRGYTF. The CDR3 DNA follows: TGTGCCACCAGCAGTGTAAGGCAGAGGGGCTACACCTTC.

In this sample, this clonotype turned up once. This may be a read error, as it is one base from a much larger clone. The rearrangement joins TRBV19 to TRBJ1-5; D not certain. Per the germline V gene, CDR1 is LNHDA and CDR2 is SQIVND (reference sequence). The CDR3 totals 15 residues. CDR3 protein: CTSSIGGQYNQPQHF. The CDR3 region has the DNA TGTACCAGTAGTATAGGAGGGCAGTACAATCAGCCCCAGCATTTT.

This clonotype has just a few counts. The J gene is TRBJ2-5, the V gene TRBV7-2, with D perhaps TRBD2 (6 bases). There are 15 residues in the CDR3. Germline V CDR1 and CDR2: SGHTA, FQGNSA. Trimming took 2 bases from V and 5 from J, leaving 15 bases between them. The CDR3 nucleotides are TGTGCCAGCAGCTTAAGCGGGTTGGGCGCCGAGACCCAGTACTTC. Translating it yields CASSLSGLGAETQYF.

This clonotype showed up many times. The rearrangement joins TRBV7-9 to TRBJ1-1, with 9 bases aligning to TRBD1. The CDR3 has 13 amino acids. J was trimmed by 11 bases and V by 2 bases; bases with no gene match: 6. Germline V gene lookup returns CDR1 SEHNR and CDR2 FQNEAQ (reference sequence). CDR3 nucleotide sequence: TGTGCCAGCAGCTTAATGGGACAGGGATTGGCTTTCTTT. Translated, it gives CASSLMGQGLAFF.

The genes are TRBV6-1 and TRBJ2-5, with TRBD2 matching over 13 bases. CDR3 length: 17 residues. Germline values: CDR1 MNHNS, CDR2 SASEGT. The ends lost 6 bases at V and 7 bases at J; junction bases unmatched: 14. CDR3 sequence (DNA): TGTGCCAGCAGGTCCAGGACTAGCGGGGGCCTCCGGGGGACCCAGTACTTC. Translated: CASRSRTSGGLRGTQYF.

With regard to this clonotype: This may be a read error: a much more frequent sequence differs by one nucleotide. CDR3 nucleotide sequence: TGTGCCACCCGGGGGAAGACAGGGGGCAGCTACGGGCAGTACTTC. Encoded protein: CATRGKTGGSYGQYF. This rearrangement joins TRBV10-3 to TRBJ2-7, with 10 bases lining up with TRBD1. The CDR3 sequence is 15 residues long. The germline gives CDR1 ENHRY, CDR2 SYGVKD.

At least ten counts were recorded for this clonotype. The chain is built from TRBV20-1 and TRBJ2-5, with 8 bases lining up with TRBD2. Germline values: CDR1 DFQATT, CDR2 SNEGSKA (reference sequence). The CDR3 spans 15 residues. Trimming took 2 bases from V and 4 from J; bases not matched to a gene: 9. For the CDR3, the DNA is TGCAGTGCTAGAAAGGACGTAGCGGGAAGAGAGACCCAGTACTTC. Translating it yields CSARKDVAGRETQYF.

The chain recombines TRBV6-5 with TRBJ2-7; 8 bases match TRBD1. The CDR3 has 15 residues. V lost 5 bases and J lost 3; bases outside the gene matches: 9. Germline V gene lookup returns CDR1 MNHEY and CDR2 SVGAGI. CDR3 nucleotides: TGTGCCAGCAGTGTAGAGACAGGGGCGAACTACGAGCAGTACTTC. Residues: CASSVETGANYEQYF.

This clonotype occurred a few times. The CDR3 nucleotides read TGTGCCACCAGTGATTTTCTAGCGGAGAGCACCGGGGAGCTGTTTTTT. Translated, it gives CATSDFLAESTGELFF. V usage is TRBV24-1 and J usage is TRBJ2-2; 7 bases match TRBD2. Germline CDR1 is KGHDR and CDR2 is SFDVKD. The length of the CDR3 is 16 residues. The V segment lost 1 base and the J segment 4 bases; nucleotides outside the gene matches: 5.

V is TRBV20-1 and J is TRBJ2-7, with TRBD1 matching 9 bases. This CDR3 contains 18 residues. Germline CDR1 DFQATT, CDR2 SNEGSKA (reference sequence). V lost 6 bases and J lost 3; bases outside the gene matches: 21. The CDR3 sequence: CSARPGQGLAYTSYEQYF. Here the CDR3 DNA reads TGCAGTGCAAGGCCGGGACAGGGATTGGCCTACACTAGCTACGAGCAGTACTTC.

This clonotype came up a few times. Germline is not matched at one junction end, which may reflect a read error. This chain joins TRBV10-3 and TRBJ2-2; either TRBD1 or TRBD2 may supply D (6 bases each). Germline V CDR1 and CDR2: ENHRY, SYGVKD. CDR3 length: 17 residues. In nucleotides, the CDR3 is TGTGCCAGCAGTCCCTTAGAGGAGGGGGGGAACACCGGGGAGCTGTTTTTT. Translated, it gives CASSPLEEGGNTGELFF.

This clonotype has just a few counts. CDR3 in DNA: TGCGCCAGCAGCTTACTAGCGGGAGTCACAGATACGCAGTATTTT. As protein: CASSLLAGVTDTQYF. The rearrangement uses TRBV5-1 and TRBJ2-3, with 11 bases matching TRBD2. Trimming at V came to 2 bases and at J to 2 bases, leaving 1 base not matched to a gene. CDR1 and CDR2 from the germline V gene are SGHRS and YFSETQ. The CDR3 runs 15 residues.

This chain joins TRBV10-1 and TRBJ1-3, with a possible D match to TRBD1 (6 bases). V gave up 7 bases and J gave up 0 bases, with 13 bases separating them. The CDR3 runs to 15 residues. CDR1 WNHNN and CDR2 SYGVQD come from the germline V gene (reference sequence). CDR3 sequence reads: CASKTDRHSGNTIYF. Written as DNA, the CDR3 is TGCGCCAGCAAAACCGACAGGCACTCTGGAAACACCATATATTTT.

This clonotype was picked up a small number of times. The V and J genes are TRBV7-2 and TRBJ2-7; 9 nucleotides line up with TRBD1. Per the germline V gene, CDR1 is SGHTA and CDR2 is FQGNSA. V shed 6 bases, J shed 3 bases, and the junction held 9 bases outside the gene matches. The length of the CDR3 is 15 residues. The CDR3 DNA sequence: TGTGCCAGCAGGCGCCCGGGACAGGGACACTACGAGCAGTACTTC. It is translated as CASRRPGQGHYEQYF.

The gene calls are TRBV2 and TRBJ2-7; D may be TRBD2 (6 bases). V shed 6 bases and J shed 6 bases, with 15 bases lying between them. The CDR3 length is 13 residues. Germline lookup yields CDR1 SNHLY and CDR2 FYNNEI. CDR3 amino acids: CASSRRGLAEQYF. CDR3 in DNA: TGTGCCAGCAGCCGAAGGGGACTTGCCGAGCAGTACTTC.

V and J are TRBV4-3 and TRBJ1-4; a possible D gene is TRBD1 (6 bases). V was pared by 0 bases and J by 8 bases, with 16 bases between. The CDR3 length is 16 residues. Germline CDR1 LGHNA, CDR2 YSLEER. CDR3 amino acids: CASSQDTGTPSEKLFF. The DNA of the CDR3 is TGCGCCAGCAGCCAAGACACCGGGACACCGAGCGAAAAACTGTTTTTT.

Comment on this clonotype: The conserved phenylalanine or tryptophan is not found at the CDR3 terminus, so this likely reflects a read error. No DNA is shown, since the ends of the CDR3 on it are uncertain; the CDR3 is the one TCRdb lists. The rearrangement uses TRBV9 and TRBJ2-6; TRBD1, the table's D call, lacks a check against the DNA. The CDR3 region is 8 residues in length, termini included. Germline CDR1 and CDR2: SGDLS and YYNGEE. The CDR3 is CASSVGGI.

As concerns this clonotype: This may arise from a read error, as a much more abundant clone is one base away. In DNA form, the CDR3 reads TGTGCCACCAGTGTCCCGGCAGGGGGAGGAGAGACCCAGTACTTC. Its translation is CATSVPAGGGETQYF. The chain links TRBV24-1 to TRBJ2-5, with D possibly matching TRBD1 (7 bases). From germline, CDR1 is KGHDR and CDR2 SFDVKD. V was clipped by 5 bases and J by 4 bases, with 16 bases between them. The CDR3 has 15 amino acids.

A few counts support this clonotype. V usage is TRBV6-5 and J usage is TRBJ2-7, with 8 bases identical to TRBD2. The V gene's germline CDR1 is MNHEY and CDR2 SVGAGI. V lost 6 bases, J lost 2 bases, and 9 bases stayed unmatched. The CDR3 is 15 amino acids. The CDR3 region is CASSPRGSGTYEQYF. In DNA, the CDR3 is TGTGCCAGCAGCCCACGCGGTAGCGGGACCTACGAGCAGTACTTC.

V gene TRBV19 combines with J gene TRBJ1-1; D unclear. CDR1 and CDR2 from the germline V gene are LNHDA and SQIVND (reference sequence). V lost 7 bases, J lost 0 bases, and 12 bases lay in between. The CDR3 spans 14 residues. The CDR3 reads CASKGLDLNTEAFF. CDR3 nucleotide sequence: TGTGCCAGTAAAGGACTTGACCTGAACACTGAAGCTTTCTTT.

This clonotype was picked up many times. CDR3 in amino acids: CSAAKDRGDEQYF. CDR3 sequence (DNA): TGCAGCGCAGCCAAGGACAGGGGTGACGAGCAGTACTTC. The rearrangement joins TRBV29-1 to TRBJ2-7; 9 bases line up with TRBD1. This CDR3 contains 13 residues. The germline V gene has CDR1 SQVTM and CDR2 ANQGSEA. Trimming cost V 7 bases and J 5 bases; bases outside gene matches: 9.

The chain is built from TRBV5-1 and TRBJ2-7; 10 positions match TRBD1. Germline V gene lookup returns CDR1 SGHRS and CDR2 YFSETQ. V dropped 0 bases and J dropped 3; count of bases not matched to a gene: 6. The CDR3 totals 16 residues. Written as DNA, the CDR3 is TGCGCCAGCAGCTTGGCCGCTAGGACAGGGGGCTACGAGCAGTACTTC. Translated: CASSLAARTGGYEQYF.

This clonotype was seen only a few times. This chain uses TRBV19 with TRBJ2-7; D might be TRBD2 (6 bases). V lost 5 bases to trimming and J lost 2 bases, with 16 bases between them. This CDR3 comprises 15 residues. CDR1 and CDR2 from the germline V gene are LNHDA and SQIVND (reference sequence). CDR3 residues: CASSPRLDGTYEQYF. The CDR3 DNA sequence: TGTGCCAGTAGTCCCCGACTAGATGGAACCTACGAGCAGTACTTC.